These T cell receptor beta chains were read from a single sample in a study of T cell changes during pregnancy in multiple sclerosis. Generated by immunoSEQ multiplex PCR, the TCRdb table keeps only in-frame clones and is missing some. The profile covers approximately 70,000 clones, with more than 90% appearing a single time and less than 2% taken by the ten largest. Sequenced here: peripheral blood, sampled in the second trimester of pregnancy. All receptors come from a female donor with multiple sclerosis, enrolled in a pregnancy study. The CDR3 runs from the conserved cysteine through the conserved F or W. Each record gives: D gene, clone size, J gene, V gene, CDR3 DNA, CDR3 protein. The D gene is left open where the match is weak. Some rows have no size entry. The others give once, few or many, or a class for an expanded clone.

d_call: TRBD2
clone_size: .
j_call: TRBJ2-3
v_call: TRBV30
cdr3_nt: TGTGCCTGGAGTGTTGGATGGACTAGCGGGAGAGATACGCAGTATTTT
cdr3_aa: CAWSVGWTSGRDTQYF

d_call: .
clone_size: .
j_call: TRBJ2-3
v_call: TRBV11-2
cdr3_nt: TGTGCCAGCAGCCTGGGGTCAGGACGGGGGGCAGGAGATACGCAGTATTTT
cdr3_aa: CASSLGSGRGAGDTQYF

d_call: .
clone_size: .
j_call: TRBJ1-1
v_call: TRBV2
cdr3_nt: TGTGCCTGTACAAAAGGGGGGGGGATACCCACTGAAGCTTTCTTT
cdr3_aa: CACTKGGGIPTEAFF

d_call: TRBD1
clone_size: .
j_call: TRBJ1-2
v_call: TRBV15
cdr3_nt: TGTGCCACCAGCAGCAGGACAGGGTCTGGCTACACCTTC
cdr3_aa: CATSSRTGSGYTF

d_call: .
clone_size: once
j_call: TRBJ1-5
v_call: TRBV21-1
cdr3_nt: TGTGCCAGCACCCTGGCGGCTCAAGATCAGCCCCAGCATTTT
cdr3_aa: CASTLAAQDQPQHF

d_call: TRBD2
clone_size: .
j_call: TRBJ2-7
v_call: TRBV7-9
cdr3_nt: TGTGCCAGCAGCTTAGCCTCGGGGGGGCCCTCCTACGAGCAGTACTTC
cdr3_aa: CASSLASGGPSYEQYF

d_call: TRBD1
clone_size: .
j_call: TRBJ1-5
v_call: TRBV2
cdr3_nt: TGTGCCAGCAGCGATACAGGGGAAGGCAATCAGCCCCAGCATTTT
cdr3_aa: CASSDTGEGNQPQHF

d_call: TRBD1
clone_size: few
j_call: TRBJ1-2
v_call: TRBV19
cdr3_nt: TGTGCCAGTAGTATAAGGACAGGGGGAAACGGCTACACCTTC
cdr3_aa: CASSIRTGGNGYTF

d_call: TRBD1
clone_size: few
j_call: TRBJ1-2
v_call: TRBV9
cdr3_nt: TGTGCCAGCAGCGTATCCGGGACAGGGAACGGCTACACCTTC
cdr3_aa: CASSVSGTGNGYTF

d_call: TRBD1
clone_size: .
j_call: TRBJ2-2
v_call: TRBV7-3
cdr3_nt: TGTGCCAGCAGCTTAGAGGGACAGATCACCGGGGAGCTGTTTTTT
cdr3_aa: CASSLEGQITGELFF

d_call: .
clone_size: .
j_call: TRBJ1-5
v_call: TRBV5-1
cdr3_nt: TGCGCCAACCTAGCAATCACAAGCAATCAGCCCCAGCATTTT
cdr3_aa: CANLAITSNQPQHF

d_call: .
clone_size: once
j_call: TRBJ1-5
v_call: TRBV15
cdr3_nt: TGTGCCACCAGCAGGACAGAAAATAGCAATCAGCCCCAGCATTTT
cdr3_aa: CATSRTENSNQPQHF

d_call: TRBD2
clone_size: .
j_call: TRBJ2-7
v_call: TRBV19
cdr3_nt: TGTGCCAGTAGTAGGGGGGGGACTTCCTACGAGCAGTACTTC
cdr3_aa: CASSRGGTSYEQYF

d_call: TRBD1
clone_size: .
j_call: TRBJ1-2
v_call: TRBV7-3
cdr3_nt: TGTGCCAGCAGCTTAACCGGGACAGGGGCCCTTAAAGATGGCTACACCTTC
cdr3_aa: CASSLTGTGALKDGYTF

d_call: .
clone_size: .
j_call: TRBJ1-5
v_call: TRBV7-9
cdr3_nt: TGTGCCAGCACCCGCGGTGATCAGCCCCAGCATTTT
cdr3_aa: CASTRGDQPQHF

d_call: .
clone_size: once
j_call: TRBJ1-1
v_call: TRBV5-1
cdr3_nt: TGCGCCAGCAGCTTGGAAGGTGACCAGGGAACAGCTTTCTTT
cdr3_aa: CASSLEGDQGTAFF

d_call: .
clone_size: .
j_call: TRBJ1-2
v_call: TRBV6-1
cdr3_nt: TGTGCCAGCAGTGAAGTTGCGGCAGACTATGGCTACACCTTC
cdr3_aa: CASSEVAADYGYTF

d_call: TRBD2
clone_size: .
j_call: TRBJ2-5
v_call: TRBV4-3
cdr3_nt: TGCGCCAGCAGCCAAGATGAACTAGCGGGGGGAGAGACCCAGTACTTC
cdr3_aa: CASSQDELAGGETQYF

d_call: TRBD1
clone_size: .
j_call: TRBJ2-2
v_call: TRBV25-1
cdr3_nt: TGTGCCAGCAGGAGGACAGGGGCGAACACCGGGGAGCTGTTTTTT
cdr3_aa: CASRRTGANTGELFF

d_call: TRBD1
clone_size: .
j_call: TRBJ1-6
v_call: TRBV11-2
cdr3_nt: TGTGCCAGCAGCTTAGATCGGGGACAGGGGGCTGCACCCCTCCACTTT
cdr3_aa: CASSLDRGQGAAPLHF

d_call: .
clone_size: few
j_call: TRBJ1-5
v_call: TRBV25-1
cdr3_nt: TGTGCCAGCAGTGTAGAAAATCAGCCCCAGCATTTT
cdr3_aa: CASSVENQPQHF

d_call: TRBD1
clone_size: .
j_call: TRBJ1-2
v_call: TRBV6-1
cdr3_nt: TGTGCCAGCAGCCTACGGGACAGCTATGGCTACACCTTC
cdr3_aa: CASSLRDSYGYTF

d_call: .
clone_size: .
j_call: TRBJ2-1
v_call: TRBV4-1
cdr3_nt: TGCGCCAGCAGCCAAGATGGGGGGAGCAGAAACAATGAGCAGTTCTTC
cdr3_aa: CASSQDGGSRNNEQFF

d_call: .
clone_size: once
j_call: TRBJ2-1
v_call: TRBV5-1
cdr3_nt: TGCGCCAGCAGCCAGCAGGGGAACACTTACAATGAGCAGTTCTTC
cdr3_aa: CASSQQGNTYNEQFF

d_call: .
clone_size: .
j_call: TRBJ2-1
v_call: TRBV7-7
cdr3_nt: TGTGCCAGCAGCTTGGGAGCAAATTCCTACAATGAGCAGTTCTTC
cdr3_aa: CASSLGANSYNEQFF

d_call: TRBD1
clone_size: .
j_call: TRBJ2-1
v_call: TRBV19
cdr3_nt: TGTGCCAGTAGTCGGGCAGGGGGCCTGAATGAGCAGTTCTTC
cdr3_aa: CASSRAGGLNEQFF

d_call: .
clone_size: .
j_call: TRBJ2-5
v_call: TRBV6-5
cdr3_nt: TGTGCCAGCAGTAGTCAGCGCTCCCAAGAGACCCAGTACTTC
cdr3_aa: CASSSQRSQETQYF

d_call: .
clone_size: .
j_call: TRBJ2-1
v_call: TRBV7-3
cdr3_nt: TGTGCCAGCAGCTCTAAGAATGAGCAGTTCTTC
cdr3_aa: CASSSKNEQFF